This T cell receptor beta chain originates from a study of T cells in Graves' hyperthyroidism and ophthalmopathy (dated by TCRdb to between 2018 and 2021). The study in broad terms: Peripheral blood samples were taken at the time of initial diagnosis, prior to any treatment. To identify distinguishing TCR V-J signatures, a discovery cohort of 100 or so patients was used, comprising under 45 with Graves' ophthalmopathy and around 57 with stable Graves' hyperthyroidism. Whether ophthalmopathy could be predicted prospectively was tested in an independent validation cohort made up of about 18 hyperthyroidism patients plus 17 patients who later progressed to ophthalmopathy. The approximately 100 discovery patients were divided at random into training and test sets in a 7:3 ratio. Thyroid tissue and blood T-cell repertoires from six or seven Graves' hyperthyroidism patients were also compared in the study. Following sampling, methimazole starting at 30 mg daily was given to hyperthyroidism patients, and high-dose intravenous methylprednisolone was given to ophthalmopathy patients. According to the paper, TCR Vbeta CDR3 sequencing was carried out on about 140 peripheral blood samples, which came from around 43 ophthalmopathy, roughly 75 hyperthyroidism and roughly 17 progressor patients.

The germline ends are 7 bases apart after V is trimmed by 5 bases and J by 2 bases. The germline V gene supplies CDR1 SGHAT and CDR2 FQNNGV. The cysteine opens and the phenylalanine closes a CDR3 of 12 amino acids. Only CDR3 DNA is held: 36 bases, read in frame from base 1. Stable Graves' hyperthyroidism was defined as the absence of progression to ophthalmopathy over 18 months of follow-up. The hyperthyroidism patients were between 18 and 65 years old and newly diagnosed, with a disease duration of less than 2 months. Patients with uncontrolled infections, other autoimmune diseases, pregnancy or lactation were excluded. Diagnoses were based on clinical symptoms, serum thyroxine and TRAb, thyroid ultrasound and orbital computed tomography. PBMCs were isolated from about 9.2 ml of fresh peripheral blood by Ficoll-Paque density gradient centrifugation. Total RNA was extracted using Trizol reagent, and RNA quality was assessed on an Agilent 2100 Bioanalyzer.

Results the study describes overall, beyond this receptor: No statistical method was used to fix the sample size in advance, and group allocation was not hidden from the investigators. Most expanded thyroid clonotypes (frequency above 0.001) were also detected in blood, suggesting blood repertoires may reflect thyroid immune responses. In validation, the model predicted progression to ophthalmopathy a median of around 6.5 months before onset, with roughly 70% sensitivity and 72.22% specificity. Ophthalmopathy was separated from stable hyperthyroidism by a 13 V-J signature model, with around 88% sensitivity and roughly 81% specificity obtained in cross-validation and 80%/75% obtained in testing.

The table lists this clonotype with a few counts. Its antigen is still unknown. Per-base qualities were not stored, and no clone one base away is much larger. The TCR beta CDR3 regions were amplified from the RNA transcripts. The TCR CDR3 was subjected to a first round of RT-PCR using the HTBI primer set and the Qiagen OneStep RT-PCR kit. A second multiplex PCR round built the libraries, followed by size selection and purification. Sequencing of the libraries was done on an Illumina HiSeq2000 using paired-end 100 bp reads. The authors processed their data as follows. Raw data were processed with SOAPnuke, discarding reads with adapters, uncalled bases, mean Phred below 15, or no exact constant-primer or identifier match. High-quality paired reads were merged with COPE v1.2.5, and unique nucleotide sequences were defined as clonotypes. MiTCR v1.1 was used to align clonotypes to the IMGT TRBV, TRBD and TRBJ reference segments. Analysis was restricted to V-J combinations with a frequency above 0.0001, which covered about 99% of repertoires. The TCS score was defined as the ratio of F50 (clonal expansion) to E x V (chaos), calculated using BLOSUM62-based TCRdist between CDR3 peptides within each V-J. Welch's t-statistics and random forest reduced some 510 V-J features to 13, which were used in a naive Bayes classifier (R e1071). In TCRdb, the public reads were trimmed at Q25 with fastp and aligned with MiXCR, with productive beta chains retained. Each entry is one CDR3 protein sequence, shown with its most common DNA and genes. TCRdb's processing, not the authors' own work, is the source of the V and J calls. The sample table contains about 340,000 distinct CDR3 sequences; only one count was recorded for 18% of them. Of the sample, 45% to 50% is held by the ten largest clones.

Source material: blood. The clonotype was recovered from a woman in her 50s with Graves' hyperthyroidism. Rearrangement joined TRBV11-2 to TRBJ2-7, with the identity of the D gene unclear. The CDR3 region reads CASSPDAYEQYF. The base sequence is TGTGCCAGCAGCCCAGACGCCTACGAGCAGTACTTC.